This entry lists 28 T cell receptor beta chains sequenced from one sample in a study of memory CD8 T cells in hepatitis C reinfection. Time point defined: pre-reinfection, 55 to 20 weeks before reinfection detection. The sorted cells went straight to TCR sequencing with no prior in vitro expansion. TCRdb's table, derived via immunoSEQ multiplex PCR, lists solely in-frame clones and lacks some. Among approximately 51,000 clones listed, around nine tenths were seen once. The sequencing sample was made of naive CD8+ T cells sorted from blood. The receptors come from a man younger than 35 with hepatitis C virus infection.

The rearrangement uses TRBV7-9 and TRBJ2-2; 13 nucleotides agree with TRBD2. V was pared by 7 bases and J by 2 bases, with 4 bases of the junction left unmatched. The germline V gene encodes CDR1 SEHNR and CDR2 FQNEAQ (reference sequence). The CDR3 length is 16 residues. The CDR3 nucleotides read TGTGCCAGCATCGGGACTAGCGGGGTTAACACCGGGGAGCTGTTTTTT. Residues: CASIGTSGVNTGELFF. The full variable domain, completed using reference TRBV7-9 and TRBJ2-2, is DTGVSQNPRHKITKRGQNVTFRCDPISEHNRLYWYRQTLGQGPEFLTYFQNEAQLEKSRLLSDRFSAERPKGSFSTLEIQRTEQGDSAMYLCASIGTSGVNTGELFFGEGSRLTVL.

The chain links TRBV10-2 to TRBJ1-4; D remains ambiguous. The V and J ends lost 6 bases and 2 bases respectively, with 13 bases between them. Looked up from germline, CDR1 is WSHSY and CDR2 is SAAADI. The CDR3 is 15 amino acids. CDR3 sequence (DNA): TGCGCCAGCAGCCATCTTACAGTTACTAATGAAAAACTGTTTTTT. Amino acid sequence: CASSHLTVTNEKLFF.

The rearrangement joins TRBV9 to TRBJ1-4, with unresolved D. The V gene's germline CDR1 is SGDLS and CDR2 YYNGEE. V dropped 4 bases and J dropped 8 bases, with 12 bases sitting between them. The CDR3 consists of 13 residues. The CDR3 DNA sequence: TGTGCCAGCAGCACCGTAGAGGAGGAAAAACTGTTTTTT. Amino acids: CASSTVEEEKLFF.

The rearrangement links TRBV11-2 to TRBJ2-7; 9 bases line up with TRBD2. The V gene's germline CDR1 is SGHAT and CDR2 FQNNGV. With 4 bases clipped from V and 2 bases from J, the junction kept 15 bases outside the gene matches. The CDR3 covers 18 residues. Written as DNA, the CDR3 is TGTGCCAGCAGCTCCTTGCTGGAAGCGGGGGGTCCCACCTACGAGCAGTACGTC. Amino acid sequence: CASSSLLEAGGPTYEQYV.

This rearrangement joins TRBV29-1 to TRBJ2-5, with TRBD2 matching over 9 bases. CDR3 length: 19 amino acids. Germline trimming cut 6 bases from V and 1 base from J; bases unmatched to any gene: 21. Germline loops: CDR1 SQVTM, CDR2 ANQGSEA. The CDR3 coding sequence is TGCAGCGTCACGATTGTGGTTAGGGCGGGGGGGCCCCTCCAAGAGACCCAGTACTTC. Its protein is CSVTIVVRAGGPLQETQYF.

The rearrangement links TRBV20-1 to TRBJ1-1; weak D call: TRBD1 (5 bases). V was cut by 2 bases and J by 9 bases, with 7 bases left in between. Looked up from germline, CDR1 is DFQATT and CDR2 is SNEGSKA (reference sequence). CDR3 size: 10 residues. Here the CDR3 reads CSARTGKAFF. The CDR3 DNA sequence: TGCAGTGCTAGAACAGGAAAAGCTTTCTTT.

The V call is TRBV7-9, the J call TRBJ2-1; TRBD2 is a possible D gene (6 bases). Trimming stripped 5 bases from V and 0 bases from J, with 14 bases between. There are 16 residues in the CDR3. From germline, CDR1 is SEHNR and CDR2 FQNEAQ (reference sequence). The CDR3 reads CASSPIGGTSYNEQFF. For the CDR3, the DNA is TGTGCCAGCAGCCCGATCGGGGGAACCTCCTACAATGAGCAGTTCTTC.

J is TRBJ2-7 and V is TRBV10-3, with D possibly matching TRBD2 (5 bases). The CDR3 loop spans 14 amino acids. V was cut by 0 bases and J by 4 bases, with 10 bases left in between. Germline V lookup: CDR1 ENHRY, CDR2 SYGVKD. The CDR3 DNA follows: TGTGCCATCAGTGAGTCGGCCGGGGAATACGAGCAGTACTTC. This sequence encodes CAISESAGEYEQYF.

The CDR3: CASSLWSSYNEQFF. The CDR3 DNA reads as TGTGCCAGCAGCTTATGGAGCTCCTACAATGAGCAGTTCTTC. The rearrangement joins TRBV7-9 to TRBJ2-1; D is unclear. This CDR3 is built from 14 residues. Germline CDR1 SEHNR, CDR2 FQNEAQ (reference sequence). V lost 2 bases and J 0 bases, leaving 5 bases between the germline ends.

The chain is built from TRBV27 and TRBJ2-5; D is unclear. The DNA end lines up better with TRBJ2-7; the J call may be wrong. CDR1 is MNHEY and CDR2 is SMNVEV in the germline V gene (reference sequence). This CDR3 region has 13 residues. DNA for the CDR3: TGTGCCAGCAGTTTATCGTCGCGAAACGAGCAGTACTTC. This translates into CASSLSSRNEQYF.

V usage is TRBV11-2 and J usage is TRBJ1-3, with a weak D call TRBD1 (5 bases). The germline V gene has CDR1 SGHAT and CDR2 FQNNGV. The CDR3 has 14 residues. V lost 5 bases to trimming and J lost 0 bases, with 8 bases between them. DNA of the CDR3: TGTGCCAGCAGCCCGACAGACTCTGGAAACACCATATATTTT. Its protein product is CASSPTDSGNTIYF.

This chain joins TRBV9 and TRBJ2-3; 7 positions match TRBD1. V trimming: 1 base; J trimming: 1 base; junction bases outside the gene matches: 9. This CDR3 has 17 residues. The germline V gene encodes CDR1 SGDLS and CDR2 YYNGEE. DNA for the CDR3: TGTGCCAGCAGCGTAAACAGGGGCACCGGAGGCACAGATACGCAGTATTTT. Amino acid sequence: CASSVNRGTGGTDTQYF.

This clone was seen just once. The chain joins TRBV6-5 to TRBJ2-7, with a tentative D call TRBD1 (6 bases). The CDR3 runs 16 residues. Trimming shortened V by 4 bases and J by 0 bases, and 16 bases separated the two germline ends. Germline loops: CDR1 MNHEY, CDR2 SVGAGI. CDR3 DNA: TGTGCCAGCAGTTCCCTAGACAGGTCGACCTCCTACGAGCAGTACTTC. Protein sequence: CASSSLDRSTSYEQYF.

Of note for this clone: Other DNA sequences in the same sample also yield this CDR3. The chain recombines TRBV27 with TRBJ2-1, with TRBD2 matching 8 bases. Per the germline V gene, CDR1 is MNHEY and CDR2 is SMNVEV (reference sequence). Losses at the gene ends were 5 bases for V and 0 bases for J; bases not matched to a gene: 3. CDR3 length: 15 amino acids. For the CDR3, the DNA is TGTGCCAGCAGTCTAGCGGGCAGCTCCTACAATGAGCAGTTCTTC. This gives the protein CASSLAGSSYNEQFF.

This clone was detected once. The CDR3 loop reads CATTGTGGDEQYF. The CDR3 bases are TGTGCCACCACCGGGACAGGGGGGGACGAGCAGTACTTC. This chain connects TRBV7-9 to TRBJ2-7, with TRBD1 matching 11 bases. Germline loops: CDR1 SEHNR, CDR2 FQNEAQ (reference sequence). The CDR3 consists of 13 residues. The J segment lost 5 bases and the V segment lost 10 bases, leaving 7 bases of the junction unmatched.

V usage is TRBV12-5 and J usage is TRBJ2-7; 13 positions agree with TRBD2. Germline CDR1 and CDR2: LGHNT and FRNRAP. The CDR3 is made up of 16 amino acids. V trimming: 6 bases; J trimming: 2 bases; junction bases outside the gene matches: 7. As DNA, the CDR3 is TGTGCTAGTGGCCATACCGGGACTAGCGGGACCTACGAGCAGTACTTC. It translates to CASGHTGTSGTYEQYF.

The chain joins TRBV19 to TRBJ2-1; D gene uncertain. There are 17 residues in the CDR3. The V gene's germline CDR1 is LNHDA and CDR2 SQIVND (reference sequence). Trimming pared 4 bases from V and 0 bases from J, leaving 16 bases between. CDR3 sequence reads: CASSTDGWPSSYNEQFF. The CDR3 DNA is TGTGCCAGTAGTACCGACGGGTGGCCGAGCTCCTACAATGAGCAGTTCTTC. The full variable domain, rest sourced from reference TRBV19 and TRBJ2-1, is DGGITQSPKYLFRKEGQNVTLSCEQNLNHDAMYWYRQDPGQGLRLIYYSQIVNDFQKGDIAEGYSVSREKKESFPLTVTSAQKNPTAFYLCASSTDGWPSSYNEQFFGPGTRLTVL.

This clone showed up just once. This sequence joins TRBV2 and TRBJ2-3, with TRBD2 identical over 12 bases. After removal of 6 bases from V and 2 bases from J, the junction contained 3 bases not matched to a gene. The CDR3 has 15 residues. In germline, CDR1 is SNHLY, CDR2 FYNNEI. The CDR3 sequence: CASSGLAGITDTQYF. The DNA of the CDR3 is TGTGCCAGCAGCGGACTAGCGGGAATCACAGATACGCAGTATTTT.

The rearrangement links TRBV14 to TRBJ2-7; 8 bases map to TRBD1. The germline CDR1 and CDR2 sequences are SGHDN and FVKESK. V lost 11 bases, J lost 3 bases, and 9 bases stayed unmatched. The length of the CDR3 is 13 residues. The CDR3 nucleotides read TGTGCCCTCCCCGGAGGACAGGGCTACGAGCAGTACGTC. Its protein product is CALPGGQGYEQYV.

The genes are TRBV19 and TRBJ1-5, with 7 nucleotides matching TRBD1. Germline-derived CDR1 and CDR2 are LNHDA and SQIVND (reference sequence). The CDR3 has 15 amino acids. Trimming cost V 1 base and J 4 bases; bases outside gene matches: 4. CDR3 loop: CASSIGTGLNQPQHF. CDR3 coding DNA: TGTGCCAGTAGTATAGGGACAGGCCTTAATCAGCCCCAGCATTTT.

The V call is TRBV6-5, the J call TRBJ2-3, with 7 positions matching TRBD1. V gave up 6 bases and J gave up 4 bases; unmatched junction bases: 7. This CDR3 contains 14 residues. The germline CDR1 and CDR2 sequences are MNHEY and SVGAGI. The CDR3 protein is CASRPQGVADTQYF. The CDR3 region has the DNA TGTGCCAGCAGACCTCAGGGGGTTGCAGATACGCAGTATTTT.

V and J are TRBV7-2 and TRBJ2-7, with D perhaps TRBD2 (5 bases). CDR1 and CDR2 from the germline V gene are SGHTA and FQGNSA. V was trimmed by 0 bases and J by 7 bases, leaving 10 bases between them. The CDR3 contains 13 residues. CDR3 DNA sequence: TGTGCCAGCAGCTTAGCGAACCAGCGGGAGCAGTACTTC. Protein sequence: CASSLANQREQYF.

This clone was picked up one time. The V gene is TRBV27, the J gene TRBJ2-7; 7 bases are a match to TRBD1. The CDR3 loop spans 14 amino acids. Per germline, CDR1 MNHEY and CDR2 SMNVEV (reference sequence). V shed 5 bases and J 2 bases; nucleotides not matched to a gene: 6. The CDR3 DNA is TGTGCCAGCAGTCCCCGGACAGGCGCCTACGAGCAGTACTTC. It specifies CASSPRTGAYEQYF.

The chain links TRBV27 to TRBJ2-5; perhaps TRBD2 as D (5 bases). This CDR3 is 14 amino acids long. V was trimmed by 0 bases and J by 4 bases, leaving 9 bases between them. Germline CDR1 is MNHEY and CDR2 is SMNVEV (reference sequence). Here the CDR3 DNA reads TGTGCCAGCAGTTTATCCGGGGTCGTAGAGACCCAGTACTTC. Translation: CASSLSGVVETQYF.

DNA for the CDR3: TGTGCCAGCAGCTTTCCGACAGGACACGAGACCCAGTACTTC. The encoded protein is CASSFPTGHETQYF. This chain connects TRBV7-9 to TRBJ2-5; a possible D gene is TRBD1 (6 bases). The CDR3 extends over 14 amino acids. V was trimmed by 3 bases and J by 5 bases, leaving 13 bases between them. The V gene's germline CDR1 is SEHNR and CDR2 FQNEAQ (reference sequence).

CDR3 sequence: CAISDGTSGRNEQFF. As DNA, the CDR3 is TGTGCCATCAGTGATGGGACTAGCGGGAGAAATGAGCAGTTCTTC. This chain joins TRBV10-3 and TRBJ2-1; 14 bases line up with TRBD2. Germline lookup yields CDR1 ENHRY and CDR2 SYGVKD. The J segment lost 7 bases and the V segment lost 3 bases, leaving 2 bases of the junction unmatched. The CDR3 loop spans 15 amino acids.

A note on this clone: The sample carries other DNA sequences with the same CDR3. The CDR3 nucleotides are TGTGCCAGCAGTTATGGTACAGTCCGATTCTTC. This sequence encodes CASSYGTVRFF. The genes are TRBV6-5 and TRBJ2-1; D remains ambiguous. This CDR3 region has 11 residues. Germline V gene sequence: CDR1 MNHEY, CDR2 SVGAGI. With 3 bases removed from V and 16 bases from J, the gap between germline ends came to 13 bases.

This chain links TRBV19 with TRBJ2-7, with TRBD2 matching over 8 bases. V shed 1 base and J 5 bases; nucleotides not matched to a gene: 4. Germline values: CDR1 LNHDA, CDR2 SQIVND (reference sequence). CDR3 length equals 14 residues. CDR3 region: CASSIAGGADEQYF. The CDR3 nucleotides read TGTGCCAGTAGTATAGCGGGAGGGGCTGACGAGCAGTACTTC.